These T cell receptor beta chains were read from a single sample in a study of response to subunit inactivated influenza vaccine. A single record per CDR3 protein comes from TCRdb applying MiXCR to the RT-PCR reads. The table shows about 800,000 distinct CDR3 sequences, with 20% to 25% occurring only once. The sample was PBMCs from blood, taken roughly 5 days after vaccination. These receptors came from a man between 50 and 59 years old who received an inactivated influenza vaccine. Both conserved end residues are part of each CDR3. D genes are given only for firm matches. The size entry is marked missing in some rows and otherwise reads once, few, many or a size class.

V	J	size	D	DNA	CDR3
TRBV11-2	TRBJ2-3	.	TRBD1	TGTGCCAGCAGGCTTACAGGGGCCACAGATACGCAGTATTTT	CASRLTGATDTQYF
TRBV20-1	TRBJ2-7	.	.	TGCAGTGCTAGACGGCCAGGGGCGCGCGAGCAGTACTTC	CSARRPGAREQYF
TRBV5-1	TRBJ2-2	.	.	TGCGCCAGCAGAGCAGGGATCACCGGGGAGCTGTTTTTT	CASRAGITGELFF
TRBV20-1	TRBJ2-5	many	.	TGCAGTGCTAGAGTGGGGGAAGAGACCCAGTACTTC	CSARVGEETQYF
TRBV6-2/TRBV6-3	TRBJ2-7	.	.	TGTGCCAGCAGTTTTATGGACGGTTCCCAGTACGAGCAGTACTTC	CASSFMDGSQYEQYF
TRBV6-5	TRBJ2-5	many	.	TGTGCCTCGGGGGGACAGACAGAGACCCAGTACTTC	CASGGQTETQYF
TRBV27	TRBJ2-5	.	.	TGTGCCAGCAGTTTACGGGGACCCCAAGAGACCCAGTACTTC	CASSLRGPQETQYF
TRBV28	TRBJ2-5	few	TRBD1	TGTGCCAGCAGTCCTGTAACCGGGACAGGCGAGACCCAGTACTTC	CASSPVTGTGETQYF
TRBV6-5	TRBJ2-1	few	.	TGTGCCAGCACCATGGGGGGACCGCAGTTCTTC	CASTMGGPQFF
TRBV6-5	TRBJ1-6	.	.	TGTGCCAGCAGTTACGAGGGGAGAAATTCACCCCTCCACTTT	CASSYEGRNSPLHF
TRBV19	TRBJ1-6	.	TRBD1	TGTGCCAGTAGTATTGTGACAGGGGATTCACCCCTCCACTTT	CASSIVTGDSPLHF